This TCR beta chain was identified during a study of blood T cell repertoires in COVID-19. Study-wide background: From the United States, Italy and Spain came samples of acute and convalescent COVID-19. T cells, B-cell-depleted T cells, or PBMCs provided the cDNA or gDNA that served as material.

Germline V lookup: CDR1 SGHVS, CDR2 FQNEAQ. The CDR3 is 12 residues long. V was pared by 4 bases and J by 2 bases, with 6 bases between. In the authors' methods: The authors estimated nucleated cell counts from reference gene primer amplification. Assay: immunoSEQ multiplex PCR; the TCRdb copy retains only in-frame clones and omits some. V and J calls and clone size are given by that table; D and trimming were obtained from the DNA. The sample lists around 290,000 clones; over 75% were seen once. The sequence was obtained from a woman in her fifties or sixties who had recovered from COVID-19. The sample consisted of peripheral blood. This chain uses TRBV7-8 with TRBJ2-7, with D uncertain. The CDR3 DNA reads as TGTGCCAGCAGCTCCCGTGCCTACGAGCAGTACTTC. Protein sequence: CASSSRAYEQYF.